Sequencing of this T cell receptor beta chain was carried out in a study of glioma-infiltrating T cells. The wider study: Sequencing aimed for about 4.5- to 11-fold coverage of 750,000 to 1,000,000 peripheral T cells.

The CDR3 runs to 14 residues. Germline V gene lookup returns CDR1 MDHEN and CDR2 SYDVKM. Study-wide findings and caveats: Signature shared blood CDR3 motifs were enriched in low-divergence and depleted in high-divergence patients.

The iRepertoire nested amplicon-rescue multiplex PCR amplified TCR alpha and beta CDR3s from RNA. Tissue mRNA or PBMC total RNA, roughly 95-400 ng, went into one-step reverse transcription and amplification. TCRdb redid the calling of the multiplex PCR reads with MiXCR, one entry per CDR3 protein. Here the sample spans 300,000 to 450,000 distinct CDR3 sequences, more than 35% being singletons. Concerning this clonotype: Its antigen is undetermined. The junction and the germline gene differ at one end; a read error may be behind it.

Input material: glioma tissue, nonneoplastic brain tissue, or PBMCs (not recorded which). This chain connects TRBV28 to TRBJ2-7; the D is unclear. The sequence was collected from a human donor with low-grade glioma or glioblastoma, undergoing nonglioma brain surgery, or in good health (not recorded which). In nucleotides, the CDR3 is TGTGTCAGCAGTCCCACCCCAAGATTGCACGAGCAGTACTTC. Its protein product is CVSSPTPRLHEQYF.